These 20 T cell receptor beta chains were all obtained from the same sample, sequenced in a study of a mutant IDH1 vaccine in newly diagnosed glioma. Regarding time point: week 5, during vaccination. The content of each vaccine dose was 300 ug of mutant IDH1 20-mer peptide, and topical imiquimod accompanied it. The data were produced by immunoSEQ multiplex PCR, yet TCRdb's version contains in-frame clones alone and is incomplete. Among roughly 51,000 clones listed, 82% were seen once. These receptors' targets are unknown. The specimen was PBMCs, collected from a glioma patient whose treatment included an IDH1 peptide vaccine. Source of these receptors: a woman between 18 and 29 years old with glioma. Some clones in this sample may be carry-over from other donors' samples.

The rearrangement joins TRBV5-4 to TRBJ2-7; TRBD1 matches at 9 bases. The junction had 7 bases not matched to a gene; V was cut back by 4 bases and J by 5 bases. Germline CDR1 is SGHNT and CDR2 is YYREEE (reference sequence). This CDR3 is built from 14 residues. As DNA, the CDR3 is TGTGCCAGCAGCCACCGGGACAGGGTGAACGAGCAGTACTTC. Translation gives CASSHRDRVNEQYF. The entire variable domain, with the rest obtained from reference TRBV5-4 and TRBJ2-7, is as follows: ETGVTQSPTHLIKTRGQQVTLRCSSQSGHNTVSWYQQALGQGPQFIFQYYREEENGRGNFPPRFSGLQFPNYSSELNVNALELDDSALYLCASSHRDRVNEQYFGPGTRLTVT.

This clone came up once. The rearrangement joins TRBV10-3 to TRBJ2-3; 11 bases match TRBD2. The CDR3 has 18 amino acids. Trimming took 1 base from V and 0 from J; bases not matched to a gene: 6. The V gene's germline CDR1 is ENHRY and CDR2 SYGVKD. The DNA for the CDR3 is TGTGCCATCAGTGAGTTACTACGACTAGCGGGAAGCACAGATACGCAGTATTTT. Translating gives CAISELLRLAGSTDTQYF.

This clone occurred a few times. This chain uses TRBV4-1 with TRBJ1-4; no reliable D call. CDR1 and CDR2 from the germline V gene are MGHRA and YSYEKL. V was trimmed by 6 bases and J by 7 bases, leaving 9 bases between them. The length of the CDR3 is 12 residues. The chain's CDR3 is CASSYAGEKLFF. The CDR3 DNA is TGCGCCAGCAGTTACGCCGGTGAAAAACTGTTTTTT.

This sequence joins TRBV7-9 and TRBJ2-3; no firm D call. The CDR3 is made up of 12 amino acids. CDR1 is SEHNR, CDR2 FQNEAQ, per germline (reference sequence). Trimming took 2 bases from V and 4 from J, leaving 4 bases between them. DNA for the CDR3: TGTGCCAGCAGCTTACTAGCAGATACGCAGTATTTT. It is translated as CASSLLADTQYF. The full variable domain, rest sourced from reference TRBV7-9 and TRBJ2-3, is DTGVSQNPRHKITKRGQNVTFRCDPISEHNRLYWYRQTLGQGPEFLTYFQNEAQLEKSRLLSDRFSAERPKGSFSTLEIQRTEQGDSAMYLCASSLLADTQYFGPGTRLTVL.

The gene calls are TRBV6-1 and TRBJ1-5; D not certain. CDR1 and CDR2 (germline): MNHNS, SASEGT. The germline V and J ends were trimmed by 8 bases and 7 bases, with 12 bases remaining between them. The CDR3 runs 12 residues. The CDR3 region has the DNA TGTGCCAGCGGCCCGATAATCCAGCCCCAGCATTTT. This gives the protein CASGPIIQPQHF.

The table lists this clone with a few counts. The rearrangement links TRBV5-1 to TRBJ2-5, with 7 nucleotides matching TRBD2. Germline V CDR1 and CDR2: SGHRS, YFSETQ. This CDR3 spans 16 amino acids. The V gene end was trimmed by 4 bases and the J gene end by 1 base; junction bases not matched to a gene: 10. CDR3 in amino acids: CASSVGDLAAQETQYF. The DNA of the CDR3 is TGCGCCAGCAGCGTTGGAGACCTAGCGGCCCAAGAGACCCAGTACTTC.

The chain employs TRBV6-5 and TRBJ1-3, with 8 bases aligning to TRBD1. CDR3 size: 15 residues. Looked up from germline, CDR1 is MNHEY and CDR2 is SVGAGI. J gave up 4 bases and V 6 bases, and 8 bases lay outside the gene matches. The CDR3 loop reads CASSPDRGRGNTIYF. Here the CDR3 DNA reads TGTGCCAGCAGCCCAGACAGGGGAAGAGGAAACACCATATATTTT.

The chain has TRBV19 and TRBJ2-1; no clear D. V was shortened by 2 bases and J by 0 bases, with 8 bases between the two germline ends. Germline CDR1 and CDR2: LNHDA and SQIVND (reference sequence). This CDR3 comprises 15 residues. CDR3 DNA: TGTGCCAGTAGTATAACATCGAGCTCCTACAATGAGCAGTTCTTC. It encodes CASSITSSSYNEQFF.

The rearrangement uses TRBV10-2 and TRBJ2-7, with D unclear. The CDR3 extends over 11 amino acids. V was pared by 3 bases and J by 6 bases, with 6 bases between. Germline V gives CDR1 WSHSY, CDR2 SAAADI. CDR3 loop: CASSDPPEQYF. The CDR3 nucleotides are TGCGCCAGCAGTGACCCCCCCGAGCAGTACTTC.

The chain joins TRBV6-1 to TRBJ1-4; D unclear. CDR1 is MNHNS and CDR2 is SASEGT in the germline V gene. V was clipped by 3 bases and J by 4 bases, with 15 bases between them. This CDR3 spans 16 amino acids. CDR3 region: CASSDDNSLFNEKLFF. Here the CDR3 DNA reads TGTGCCAGCAGTGACGACAACTCCCTCTTTAATGAAAAACTGTTTTTT.

V and J are TRBV10-3 and TRBJ1-1; D unresolved. Trimming shortened V by 5 bases and J by 5 bases, and 12 bases separated the two germline ends. Germline CDR1 reads ENHRY; CDR2 reads SYGVKD. The CDR3 consists of 13 residues. The CDR3 loop reads CAISLPGATEAFF. The CDR3 coding sequence is TGTGCCATCAGTTTACCTGGCGCGACTGAAGCTTTCTTT.

The chain uses TRBV5-4 and TRBJ2-7, with D possibly matching TRBD2 (6 bases). Germline assignment: CDR1 SGHNT and CDR2 YYREEE (reference sequence). The CDR3 covers 12 residues. V was shortened by 4 bases and J by 7 bases, with 12 bases between the two germline ends. The CDR3: CASSLSGGEQYF. The CDR3 nucleotides are TGTGCCAGCAGCCTCTCCGGGGGAGAGCAGTACTTC.

The rearrangement links TRBV30 to TRBJ1-4; the match to TRBD1 covers 7 bases. The CDR3 extends over 12 amino acids. V lost 3 bases to trimming and J lost 7 bases; unmatched junction nucleotides: 2. Germline V gene sequence: CDR1 GTSNPN, CDR2 SVGIG (reference sequence). The CDR3 spells CAWRGTVEKLFF. The CDR3 nucleotides are TGTGCCTGGAGGGGGACAGTTGAAAAACTGTTTTTT.

The rearrangement uses TRBV10-3 and TRBJ2-1; a possible D gene is TRBD2 (5 bases). The V gene lost 6 bases and the J gene lost 3 bases, with 21 bases spanning the gap. The germline gives CDR1 ENHRY, CDR2 SYGVKD. This CDR3 has 17 residues. CDR3 nucleotide sequence: TGTGCCATCAGCAGTTCTCAAGGGAGCGGAGACTACAATGAGCAGTTCTTC. It specifies CAISSSQGSGDYNEQFF.

The chain links TRBV2 to TRBJ1-2, with TRBD1 matching 8 bases. The CDR3 contains 13 residues. V lost 11 bases to trimming and J lost 7 bases; unmatched junction nucleotides: 12. Germline V CDR1 and CDR2: SNHLY, FYNNEI. The CDR3 spells CAGLQGAIGGYTF. CDR3 nucleotide sequence: TGTGCCGGCCTCCAGGGGGCGATCGGTGGCTACACCTTC.

V gene TRBV25-1 combines with J gene TRBJ1-2; D gene unclear. V gave up 2 bases and J gave up 3 bases, with 16 bases separating them. The CDR3 is 16 amino acids. Germline V lookup: CDR1 MGHDK, CDR2 SYGVNS. The CDR3 coding sequence is TGTGCCAGCAGTGAAGGGCGAAGGGCGTCGGACTATGGCTACACCTTC. Translated, it gives CASSEGRRASDYGYTF.

This chain connects TRBV7-9 to TRBJ1-5, with D maybe TRBD1 (5 bases). V lost 5 bases, J lost 7 bases, and 12 bases lay in between. In germline, CDR1 is SEHNR, CDR2 FQNEAQ (reference sequence). The CDR3 extends over 13 amino acids. The CDR3 loop is CASSPGRGQPQHF. The CDR3 region has the DNA TGTGCCAGCAGCCCAGGGAGGGGACAGCCCCAGCATTTT.

This chain uses TRBV9 with TRBJ2-7; D is undetermined. The length of the CDR3 is 14 residues. V lost 4 bases and J lost 3, with 14 bases in between. The germline V gene has CDR1 SGDLS and CDR2 YYNGEE. This chain's CDR3 is CASSLTDGNYEQYF. Here the CDR3 DNA reads TGTGCCAGCAGCCTTACTGACGGAAACTACGAGCAGTACTTC.

The chain uses TRBV7-9 and TRBJ1-1, with no clear D. There are 11 residues in the CDR3. CDR1 is SEHNR, CDR2 FQNEAQ, per germline (reference sequence). The ends were cut back, 8 bases at V and 6 bases at J, with 10 bases in the middle. The CDR3 region is CASSTGSEAFF. The CDR3 coding sequence is TGTGCCAGCTCCACCGGGTCTGAAGCTTTCTTT.

In this sample, this clone turned up a few times. This chain uses TRBV29-1 with TRBJ2-5; D not certain. The CDR3 loop spans 13 amino acids. Germline lookup yields CDR1 SQVTM and CDR2 ANQGSEA. The V gene lost 7 bases and the J gene lost 1 base, with 13 bases spanning the gap. This CDR3 is CSASLVSQETQYF. Written as DNA, the CDR3 is TGCAGCGCATCCCTGGTATCCCAAGAGACCCAGTACTTC.